A single sample gave rise to the 28 T cell receptor beta chains below, sequenced in a study of CD8 T cells in ankylosing spondylitis. One entry per CDR3 protein results from TCRdb running MiXCR on the 5' RACE reads. Here the sample spans over 150,000 distinct CDR3 sequences, around 13% being singletons. Sequencing used blood, either unsorted or a sorted T cell fraction (not recorded which). The receptors originated from a male donor with ankylosing spondylitis or in good health (not recorded which).

V is TRBV20-1 and J is TRBJ2-1; 8 bases align to TRBD2. Looked up from germline, CDR1 is DFQATT and CDR2 is SNEGSKA (reference sequence). Unmatched junction bases numbered 12, after V lost 5 bases and J lost 9 bases. CDR3 length: 14 amino acids. The CDR3 region is CSAHRTSRRSEQFF. CDR3 sequence (DNA): TGCAGTGCTCATCGGACTAGCAGGAGAAGTGAGCAGTTCTTC.

V usage is TRBV4-1 and J usage is TRBJ2-7; 9 bases match TRBD1. Germline V gives CDR1 MGHRA, CDR2 YSYEKL. The CDR3 runs to 14 residues. The trim removed 4 bases at V and 4 bases at J, leaving 5 bases unmatched. The CDR3 region has the DNA TGCGCCAGCAGCCCCGACAGGGGGAGTTACGAGCAGTACTTC. This codes for CASSPDRGSYEQYF.

This clonotype was seen a few times. This chain joins TRBV6-5 and TRBJ2-3; possibly TRBD1 for D (6 bases). CDR1 is MNHEY and CDR2 is SVGAGI in the germline V gene. The CDR3 sequence is 16 residues long. Trimming removed 3 bases from V and 0 bases from J, with 13 bases in between. The CDR3: CASSYLNRASTDTQYF. The DNA for the CDR3 is TGTGCCAGCAGTTATTTAAACAGGGCCAGCACAGATACGCAGTATTTT.

This chain links TRBV15 with TRBJ1-1; D not resolved. V was trimmed by 8 bases and J by 1 base, leaving 11 bases between them. This CDR3 contains 13 residues. Looked up from germline, CDR1 is LNHNV and CDR2 is YYDKDF (reference sequence). The CDR3 DNA reads as TGTGCCACCCTTGTCCGGTCGAACACTGAAGCTTTCTTT. Residues: CATLVRSNTEAFF.

The chain carries TRBV20-1 and TRBJ1-5, with D possibly matching TRBD1 (6 bases). V was cut by 0 bases and J by 5 bases, with 14 bases left in between. The germline V gene encodes CDR1 DFQATT and CDR2 SNEGSKA (reference sequence). The CDR3 runs 15 residues. CDR3 protein: CSARDPSGADQPQHF. As DNA, the CDR3 is TGCAGTGCTAGAGACCCCTCAGGGGCCGATCAGCCCCAGCATTTT.

This clonotype occurred a few times. The V call is TRBV4-1, the J call TRBJ1-2; 10 bases are shared with TRBD1. This CDR3 comprises 13 residues. Germline V gene sequence: CDR1 MGHRA, CDR2 YSYEKL. Trimming cost V 5 bases and J 6 bases; bases outside gene matches: 3. CDR3: CASSGTGENGYTF. Written as DNA, the CDR3 is TGCGCCAGCAGCGGGACAGGGGAAAATGGCTACACCTTC.

The chain recombines TRBV7-9 with TRBJ1-1; maybe TRBD1 (6 bases). Germline-derived CDR1 and CDR2 are SEHNR and FQNEAQ (reference sequence). CDR3 length: 12 amino acids. Trimming stripped 1 base from V and 10 bases from J, with 10 bases between. The CDR3 sequence is CASSLGGAGAFF. Written as DNA, the CDR3 is TGTGCCAGCAGCTTAGGGGGGGCTGGAGCTTTCTTT.

V is TRBV6-1 and J is TRBJ2-5; no clear D gene. The germline gives CDR1 MNHNS, CDR2 SASEGT. This CDR3 spans 15 amino acids. V shed 6 bases and J shed 4 bases, with 18 bases lying between them. This CDR3 reads CASSDPNKGRETQYF. CDR3 bases: TGTGCCAGCAGCGACCCAAATAAGGGAAGAGAGACCCAGTACTTC.

The rearrangement uses TRBV5-1 and TRBJ2-7; 9 bases are a match to TRBD1. After removal of 7 bases from V and 4 bases from J, the junction contained 6 bases not matched to a gene. Germline V lookup: CDR1 SGHRS, CDR2 YFSETQ. CDR3 size: 13 residues. The CDR3 region has the DNA TGCGCCAGCCCGGGACAGGGAACGTACGAGCAGTACTTC. It yields the protein CASPGQGTYEQYF.

Only a few counts were recorded for this clonotype. The CDR3 DNA reads as TGTGCCAGCAGCTTACAGGCGGGGGGTCCCTACAATGAGCAGTTCTTC. Amino acids: CASSLQAGGPYNEQFF. The chain combines TRBV11-2 with TRBJ2-1; the match to TRBD2 covers 8 bases. The CDR3 has 16 residues. V dropped 2 bases and J dropped 2; count of bases not matched to a gene: 5. Germline loops: CDR1 SGHAT, CDR2 FQNNGV.

This clonotype was counted ten times or more. CDR3 loop: CATSDSGGGYNEQFF. CDR3 DNA sequence: TGTGCCACCAGTGATTCAGGCGGGGGTTACAATGAGCAGTTCTTC. The chain recombines TRBV24-1 with TRBJ2-1; 7 bases map to TRBD2. Germline-derived CDR1 and CDR2 are KGHDR and SFDVKD. The CDR3 loop spans 15 amino acids. Trimming removed 2 bases from V and 4 bases from J; junction bases left unmatched: 4.

The chain uses TRBV4-1 and TRBJ2-3; TRBD2 matches at 7 bases. V was pared by 0 bases and J by 3 bases, with 9 bases of the junction left unmatched. This CDR3 contains 17 residues. CDR1 and CDR2 from the germline V gene are MGHRA and YSYEKL. The CDR3 DNA sequence: TGCGCCAGCAGCCAAGACCAACTGGGGGGGGGGACAGATACGCAGTATTTT. This codes for CASSQDQLGGGTDTQYF.

V usage is TRBV27 and J usage is TRBJ2-1, with 9 bases lining up with TRBD2. Germline-derived CDR1 and CDR2 are MNHEY and SMNVEV (reference sequence). This CDR3 contains 19 residues. Trimming removed 1 base from V and 6 bases from J; junction bases left unmatched: 16. The CDR3 region is CASSLFPVPLAGVFNEQFF. The CDR3 nucleotides are TGTGCCAGCAGTTTATTCCCCGTACCTTTAGCGGGAGTGTTCAATGAGCAGTTCTTC.

The chain is built from TRBV30 and TRBJ2-7, with 11 bases lining up with TRBD1. The germline gives CDR1 GTSNPN, CDR2 SVGIG (reference sequence). The CDR3 totals 15 residues. With 4 bases clipped from V and 0 bases from J, the junction kept 5 bases outside the gene matches. The CDR3 region has the DNA TGTGCCTGGACCCTTGGGACAGGGGGCTCCTACGAGCAGTACTTC. Encoded protein: CAWTLGTGGSYEQYF. Full variable domain (remainder filled in from reference TRBV30 and TRBJ2-7): SQTIHQWPATLVQPVGSPLSLECTVEGTSNPNLYWYRQAAGRGLQLLFYSVGIGQISSEVPQNLSASRPQDRQFILSSKKLLLSDSGFYLCAWTLGTGGSYEQYFGPGTRLTVT.

CDR3 DNA sequence: TGCAGTGCTAGGGTTAGGGAGTGGGGCTACGAGCAGTACTTC. Amino acids: CSARVREWGYEQYF. This chain connects TRBV20-1 to TRBJ2-7, with D possibly being TRBD2 (5 bases). The CDR3 covers 14 residues. The V gene's germline CDR1 is DFQATT and CDR2 SNEGSKA (reference sequence). Trimming removed 3 bases at V and 3 bases at J, with 15 bases between.

This clonotype came up a few times. This chain uses TRBV5-6 with TRBJ2-3; no reliable D call. Trimming pared 4 bases from V and 2 bases from J, leaving 5 bases between. This CDR3 spans 12 amino acids. The V gene's germline CDR1 is SGHDT and CDR2 YYEEEE. Written as DNA, the CDR3 is TGTGCCAGCAGCACGGCCACAGATACGCAGTATTTT. Protein sequence: CASSTATDTQYF.

CDR3 sequence (DNA): TGTGCCAGCAGTCCATCACTAGCGGGGGGTCCGCATGAGACCCAGTACTTC. This translates into CASSPSLAGGPHETQYF. J is TRBJ2-5 and V is TRBV12-3 or TRBV12-4, with TRBD2 identical over 12 bases. The CDR3 covers 17 residues. J gave up 5 bases and V 5 bases, and 12 bases lay outside the gene matches.

V and J are TRBV5-1 and TRBJ2-3, with 9 bases that match TRBD2. Germline V gene sequence: CDR1 SGHRS, CDR2 YFSETQ. V shed 1 base, J shed 0 bases, and the junction held 3 bases outside the gene matches. The CDR3 length is 16 residues. CDR3 sequence: CASSLYLAGSTDTQYF. CDR3 nucleotides: TGCGCCAGCAGCTTGTATCTAGCGGGGAGCACAGATACGCAGTATTTT. Full variable domain (missing parts from reference TRBV5-1 and TRBJ2-3): KAGVTQTPRYLIKTRGQQVTLSCSPISGHRSVSWYQQTPGQGLQFLFEYFSETQRNKGNFPGRFSGRQFSNSRSEMNVSTLELGDSALYLCASSLYLAGSTDTQYFGPGTRLTVL.

CDR3 coding DNA: TGTGCCAGCAGCTGGTGGGGCTCCTACAATGAGCAGTTCTTC. Amino acid sequence: CASSWWGSYNEQFF. The chain is built from TRBV5-6 and TRBJ2-1; D call uncertain. The germline V gene encodes CDR1 SGHDT and CDR2 YYEEEE. CDR3 length: 14 residues. V lost 3 bases and J lost 0, with 7 bases in between. The whole variable domain, remainder taken from reference TRBV5-6 and TRBJ2-1, is DAGVTQSPTHLIKTRGQQVTLRCSPKSGHDTVSWYQQALGQGPQFIFQYYEEEERQRGNFPDRFSGHQFPNYSSELNVNALLLGDSALYLCASSWWGSYNEQFFGPGTRLTVL.

The chain uses TRBV10-3 and TRBJ1-1; TRBD1 aligns across 7 bases. Germline CDR1 reads ENHRY; CDR2 reads SYGVKD. The CDR3 extends over 14 amino acids. Trimming removed 6 bases from V and 7 bases from J; junction bases left unmatched: 11. The CDR3, as DNA: TGTGCCATCAGGGACGCTGCCAGGGGGGGTGAAGCTTTCTTT. This translates into CAIRDAARGGEAFF.

This clonotype was counted between two and nine times. This chain joins TRBV6-2 or TRBV6-3 and TRBJ1-5, with no clear D. Trimming removed 4 bases from V and 0 bases from J, with 7 bases in between. The CDR3 spans 14 residues. CDR1 is MNHEY and CDR2 is SVGEGT in the germline V gene. In DNA form, the CDR3 reads TGTGCCAGCAGTTCCGACATTAGCAATCAGCCCCAGCATTTT. Amino acids: CASSSDISNQPQHF.

This sequence joins TRBV29-1 and TRBJ2-3, with D tentatively TRBD2 (6 bases). Germline CDR1 reads SQVTM; CDR2 reads ANQGSEA. This CDR3 contains 16 residues. V was pared by 2 bases and J by 3 bases, with 18 bases between. CDR3 DNA: TGCAGCGTTGAAATCGGGGGTAGCGGAGGGACAGATACGCAGTATTTT. Amino acids: CSVEIGGSGGTDTQYF.

This clonotype occurred a few times. This chain links TRBV5-1 with TRBJ2-7, with D perhaps TRBD2 (5 bases). Germline V gene lookup returns CDR1 SGHRS and CDR2 YFSETQ. CDR3 length: 12 residues. The V end lost 4 bases, the J end lost 7 bases, and 12 bases lay between the germline ends. CDR3 nucleotide sequence: TGCGCCAGCAGCCGGGGTGCTCCTGAGCAGTACTTC. This gives the protein CASSRGAPEQYF.

The chain has TRBV27 and TRBJ2-7; 7 nucleotides agree with TRBD1. The CDR3 spans 14 residues. The germline V gene has CDR1 MNHEY and CDR2 SMNVEV (reference sequence). With 6 bases clipped from V and 5 bases from J, the junction kept 10 bases outside the gene matches. The CDR3 here is CASRRQGYQDEQYF. The CDR3 DNA sequence: TGTGCCAGCAGGCGACAGGGCTATCAGGACGAGCAGTACTTC.

The V call is TRBV20-1, the J call TRBJ1-6; D gene ambiguous. The CDR3 consists of 16 residues. Trimming shortened V by 0 bases and J by 8 bases, and 17 bases separated the two germline ends. Germline CDR1 is DFQATT and CDR2 is SNEGSKA (reference sequence). In nucleotides, the CDR3 is TGCAGTGCTAGAGATCCCGGGATCCCTCTGGATTCACCCCTCCACTTT. Protein: CSARDPGIPLDSPLHF.

This clonotype occurred a few times. V gene TRBV18 combines with J gene TRBJ2-7; TRBD1 aligns across 9 bases. Per germline, CDR1 KGHSH and CDR2 LQKENI. The V gene end was trimmed by 5 bases and the J gene end by 1 base; junction bases not matched to a gene: 6. The CDR3 consists of 15 residues. CDR3 residues: CASSDPGTGSYEQYF. DNA for the CDR3: TGTGCCAGCTCAGACCCCGGGACAGGGTCCTACGAGCAGTACTTC.

V and J are TRBV6-2 or TRBV6-3 and TRBJ2-2; TRBD2 agrees at 13 bases. The germline V gene has CDR1 MNHEY and CDR2 SVGEGT. V gave up 5 bases and J gave up 8 bases; unmatched junction bases: 11. The CDR3 has 17 residues. This chain's CDR3 is CASSLGLAGAVTGELFF. The CDR3 coding sequence is TGTGCCAGCAGTCTCGGACTAGCGGGAGCCGTAACTGGGGAGCTGTTTTTT.

This clonotype occurred a few times. The chain uses TRBV4-1 and TRBJ1-5, with D tentatively TRBD1 (5 bases). V lost 2 bases to trimming and J lost 9 bases, with 11 bases between them. This CDR3 region has 13 residues. CDR1 is MGHRA and CDR2 is YSYEKL in the germline V gene. CDR3 loop: CASSQLGTRPQHF. As DNA, the CDR3 is TGCGCCAGCAGCCAACTGGGGACGAGGCCCCAGCATTTT.